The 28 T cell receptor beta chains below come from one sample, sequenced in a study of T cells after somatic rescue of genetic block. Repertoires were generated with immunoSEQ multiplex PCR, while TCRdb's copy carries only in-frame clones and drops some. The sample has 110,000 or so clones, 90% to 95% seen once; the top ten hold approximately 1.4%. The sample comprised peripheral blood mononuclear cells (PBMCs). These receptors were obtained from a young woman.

The CDR3 coding sequence is TGTGCCAGCAGCCTACTGGGGAACGAGCAGTACTTC. It translates to CASSLLGNEQYF. This rearrangement joins TRBV27 to TRBJ2-7, with D unclear. Trimming removed 6 bases at V and 5 bases at J, with 11 bases between. The CDR3 covers 12 residues. Germline loops: CDR1 MNHEY, CDR2 SMNVEV (reference sequence).

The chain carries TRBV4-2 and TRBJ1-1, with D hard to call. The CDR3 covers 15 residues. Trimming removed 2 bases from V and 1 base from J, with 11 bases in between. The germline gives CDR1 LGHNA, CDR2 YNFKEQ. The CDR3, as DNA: TGTGCCAGCAGCCAACCCCGTAGTGGGAACACTGAAGCTTTCTTT. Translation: CASSQPRSGNTEAFF.

CDR3 sequence: CASRFDGYTEAFF. The CDR3 region has the DNA TGTGCCAGCAGGTTTGACGGGTACACTGAAGCTTTCTTT. V gene TRBV6-5 combines with J gene TRBJ1-1; the D is unclear. The CDR3 contains 13 residues. Germline assignment: CDR1 MNHEY and CDR2 SVGAGI. V dropped 6 bases and J dropped 3 bases, with 11 bases sitting between them.

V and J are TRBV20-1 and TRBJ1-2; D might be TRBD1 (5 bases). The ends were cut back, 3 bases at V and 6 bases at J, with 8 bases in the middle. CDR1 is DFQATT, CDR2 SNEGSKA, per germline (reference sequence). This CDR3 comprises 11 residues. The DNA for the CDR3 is TGCAGTGCTAGTTCGGGGCATGGCTACACCTTC. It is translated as CSASSGHGYTF.

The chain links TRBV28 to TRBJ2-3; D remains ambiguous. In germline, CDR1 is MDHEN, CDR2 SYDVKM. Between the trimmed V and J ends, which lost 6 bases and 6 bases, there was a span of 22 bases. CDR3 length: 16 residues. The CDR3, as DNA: TGTGCCAGCAGCACAAAGTGGGTAGCACAACTTGATACGCAGTATTTT. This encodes CASSTKWVAQLDTQYF.

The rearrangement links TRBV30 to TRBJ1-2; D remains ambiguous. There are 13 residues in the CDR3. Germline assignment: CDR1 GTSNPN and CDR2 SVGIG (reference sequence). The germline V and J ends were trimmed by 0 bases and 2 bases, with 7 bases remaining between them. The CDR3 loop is CAWSVGHNYGYTF. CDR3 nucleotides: TGTGCCTGGAGTGTAGGTCACAACTATGGCTACACCTTC. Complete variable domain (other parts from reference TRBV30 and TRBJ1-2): SQTIHQWPATLVQPVGSPLSLECTVEGTSNPNLYWYRQAAGRGLQLLFYSVGIGQISSEVPQNLSASRPQDRQFILSSKKLLLSDSGFYLCAWSVGHNYGYTFGSGTRLTVV.

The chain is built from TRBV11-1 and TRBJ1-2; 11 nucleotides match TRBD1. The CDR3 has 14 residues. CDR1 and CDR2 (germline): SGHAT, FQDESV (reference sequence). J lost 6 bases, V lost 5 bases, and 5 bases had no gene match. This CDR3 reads CASSPGQGANGYTF. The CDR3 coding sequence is TGTGCCAGCAGCCCCGGACAGGGGGCAAATGGCTACACCTTC.

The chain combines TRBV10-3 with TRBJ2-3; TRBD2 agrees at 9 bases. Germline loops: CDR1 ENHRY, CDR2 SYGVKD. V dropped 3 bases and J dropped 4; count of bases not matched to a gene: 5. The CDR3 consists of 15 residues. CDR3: CAISDGGGGADTQYF. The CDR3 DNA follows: TGTGCCATCAGTGATGGTGGCGGGGGGGCAGATACGCAGTATTTT.

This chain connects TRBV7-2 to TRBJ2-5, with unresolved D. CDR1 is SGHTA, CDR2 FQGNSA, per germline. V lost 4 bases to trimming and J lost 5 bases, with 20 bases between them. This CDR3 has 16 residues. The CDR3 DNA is TGTGCCAGCAGCTCCCGGCAGCAAAGCGTGCGGGAGACCCAGTACTTC. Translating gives CASSSRQQSVRETQYF.

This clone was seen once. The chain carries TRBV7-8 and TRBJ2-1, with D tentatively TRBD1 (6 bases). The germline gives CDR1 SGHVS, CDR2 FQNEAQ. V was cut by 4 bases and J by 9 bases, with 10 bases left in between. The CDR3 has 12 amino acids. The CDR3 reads CASSWGLVEQFF. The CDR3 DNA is TGTGCCAGCAGCTGGGGGCTAGTTGAGCAGTTCTTC.

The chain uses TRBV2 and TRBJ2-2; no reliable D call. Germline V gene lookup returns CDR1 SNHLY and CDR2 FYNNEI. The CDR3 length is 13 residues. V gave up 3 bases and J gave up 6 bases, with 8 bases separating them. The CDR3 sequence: CASSDLRAGELFF. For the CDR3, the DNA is TGTGCCAGCAGTGATCTAAGGGCCGGGGAGCTGTTTTTT. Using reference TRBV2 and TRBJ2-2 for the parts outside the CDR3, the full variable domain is EPEVTQTPSHQVTQMGQEVILRCVPISNHLYFYWYRQILGQKVEFLVSFYNNEISEKSEIFDDQFSVERPDGSNFTLKIRSTKLEDSAMYFCASSDLRAGELFFGEGSRLTVL.

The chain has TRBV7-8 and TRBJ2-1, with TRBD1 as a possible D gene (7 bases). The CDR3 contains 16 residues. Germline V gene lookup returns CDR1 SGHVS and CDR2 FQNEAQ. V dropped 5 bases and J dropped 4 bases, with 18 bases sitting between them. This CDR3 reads CASSPWTGGGYNEQFF. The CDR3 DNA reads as TGTGCCAGCAGCCCCTGGACAGGAGGGGGATACAATGAGCAGTTCTTC.

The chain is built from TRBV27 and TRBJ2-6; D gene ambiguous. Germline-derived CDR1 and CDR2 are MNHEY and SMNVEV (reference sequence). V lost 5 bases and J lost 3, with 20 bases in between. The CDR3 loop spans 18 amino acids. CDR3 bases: TGTGCCAGCAGTCCCAGACTCAAGGCGGCTCTTGGGGCCAACGTCCTGACTTTC. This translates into CASSPRLKAALGANVLTF.

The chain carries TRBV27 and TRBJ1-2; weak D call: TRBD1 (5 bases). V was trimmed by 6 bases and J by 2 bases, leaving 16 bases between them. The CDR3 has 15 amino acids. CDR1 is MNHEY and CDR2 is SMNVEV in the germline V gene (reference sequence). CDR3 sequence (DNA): TGTGCCAGCAGGCCCAGGGTCGGCGAAAACTATGGCTACACCTTC. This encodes CASRPRVGENYGYTF.

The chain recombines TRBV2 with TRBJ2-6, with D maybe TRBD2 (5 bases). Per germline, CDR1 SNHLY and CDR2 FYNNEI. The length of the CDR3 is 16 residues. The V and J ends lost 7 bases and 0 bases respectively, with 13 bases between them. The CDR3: CASKEDQISGANVLTF. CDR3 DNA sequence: TGTGCCAGCAAGGAGGACCAAATCTCTGGGGCCAACGTCCTGACTTTC. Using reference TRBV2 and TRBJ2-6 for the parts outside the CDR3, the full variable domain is EPEVTQTPSHQVTQMGQEVILRCVPISNHLYFYWYRQILGQKVEFLVSFYNNEISEKSEIFDDQFSVERPDGSNFTLKIRSTKLEDSAMYFCASKEDQISGANVLTFGAGSRLTVL.

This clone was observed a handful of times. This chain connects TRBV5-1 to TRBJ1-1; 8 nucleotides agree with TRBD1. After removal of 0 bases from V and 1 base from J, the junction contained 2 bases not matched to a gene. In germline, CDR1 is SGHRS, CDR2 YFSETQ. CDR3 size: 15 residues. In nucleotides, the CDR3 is TGCGCCAGCAGCTTGGTTACAGGGGGGAACACTGAAGCTTTCTTT. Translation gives CASSLVTGGNTEAFF.

CDR3 coding DNA: TGTGCCAGCAGTGATCCCGATCAGCCCCAGCATTTT. Translating it yields CASSDPDQPQHF. This chain connects TRBV2 to TRBJ1-5, with D hard to call. Per germline, CDR1 SNHLY and CDR2 FYNNEI. The CDR3 loop spans 12 amino acids. V shed 3 bases and J shed 5 bases, with 5 bases lying between them.

The CDR3 is CAWRANLAGRRYGYTF. Written as DNA, the CDR3 is TGTGCCTGGAGGGCCAACTTGGCAGGCCGTCGCTATGGCTACACCTTC. The chain is built from TRBV30 and TRBJ1-2, with D unclear. Trimming pared 3 bases from V and 4 bases from J, leaving 21 bases between. CDR3 length: 16 residues. Germline loops: CDR1 GTSNPN, CDR2 SVGIG (reference sequence).

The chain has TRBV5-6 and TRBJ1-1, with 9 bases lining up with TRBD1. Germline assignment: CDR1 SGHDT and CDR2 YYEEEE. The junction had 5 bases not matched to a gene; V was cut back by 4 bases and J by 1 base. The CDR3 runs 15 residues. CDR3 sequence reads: CASSPQGAGNTEAFF. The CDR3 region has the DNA TGTGCCAGCAGCCCACAGGGGGCGGGGAACACTGAAGCTTTCTTT.

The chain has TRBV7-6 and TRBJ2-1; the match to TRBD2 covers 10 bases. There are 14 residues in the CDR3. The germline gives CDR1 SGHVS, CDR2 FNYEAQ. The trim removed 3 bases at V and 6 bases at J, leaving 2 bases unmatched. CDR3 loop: CASSFLAGGNEQFF. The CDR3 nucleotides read TGTGCCAGCAGCTTTTTAGCGGGGGGCAATGAGCAGTTCTTC.

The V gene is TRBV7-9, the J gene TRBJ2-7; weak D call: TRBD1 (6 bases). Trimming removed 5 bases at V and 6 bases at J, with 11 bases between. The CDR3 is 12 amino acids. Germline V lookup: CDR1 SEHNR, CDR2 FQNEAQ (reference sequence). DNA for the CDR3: TGTGCCAGCAGCCGACAGGTCTCCGAGCAGTACTTC. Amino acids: CASSRQVSEQYF.

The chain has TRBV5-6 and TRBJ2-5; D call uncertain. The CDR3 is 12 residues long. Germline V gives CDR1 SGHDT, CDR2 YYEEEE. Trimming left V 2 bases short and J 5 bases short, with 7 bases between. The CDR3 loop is CASSLVSETQYF. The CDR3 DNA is TGTGCCAGCAGCTTAGTTTCGGAGACCCAGTACTTC.

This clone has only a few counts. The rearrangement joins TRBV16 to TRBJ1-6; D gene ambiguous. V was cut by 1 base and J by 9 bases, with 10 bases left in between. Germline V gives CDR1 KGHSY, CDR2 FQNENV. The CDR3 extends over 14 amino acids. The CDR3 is CASSQLQAGSPLHF. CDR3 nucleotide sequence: TGTGCCAGCAGCCAATTGCAGGCAGGTTCACCCCTCCACTTT.

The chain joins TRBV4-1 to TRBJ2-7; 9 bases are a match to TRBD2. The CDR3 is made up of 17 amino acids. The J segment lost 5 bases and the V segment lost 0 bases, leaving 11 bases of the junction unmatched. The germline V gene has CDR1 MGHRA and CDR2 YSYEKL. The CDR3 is CASSQDRGGALLDEQYF. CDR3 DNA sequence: TGCGCCAGCAGCCAAGATCGCGGGGGGGCCCTCCTAGACGAGCAGTACTTC.

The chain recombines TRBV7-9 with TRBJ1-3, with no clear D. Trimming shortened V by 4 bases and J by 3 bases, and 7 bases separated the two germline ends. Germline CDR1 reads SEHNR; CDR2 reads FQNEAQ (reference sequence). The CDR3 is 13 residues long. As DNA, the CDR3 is TGTGCCAGCAGCTCCGAGGGTGGAAACACCATATATTTT. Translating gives CASSSEGGNTIYF.

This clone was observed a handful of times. CDR3 nucleotides: TGTGCCAGCAGCGGCAGGGGGCTCGTTCATGGCTACACCTTC. Protein sequence: CASSGRGLVHGYTF. The chain couples TRBV9 to TRBJ1-2, with 8 nucleotides matching TRBD1. The germline gives CDR1 SGDLS, CDR2 YYNGEE. The CDR3 is 14 residues long. The ends lost 3 bases at V and 6 bases at J; junction bases unmatched: 7.

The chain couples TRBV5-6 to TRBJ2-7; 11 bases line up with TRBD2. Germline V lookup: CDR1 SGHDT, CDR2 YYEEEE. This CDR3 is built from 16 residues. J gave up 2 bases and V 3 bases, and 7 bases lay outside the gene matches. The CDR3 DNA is TGTGCCAGCAGCTCCCTAGCTAGCGGGGGGACCTACGAGCAGTACTTC. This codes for CASSSLASGGTYEQYF.

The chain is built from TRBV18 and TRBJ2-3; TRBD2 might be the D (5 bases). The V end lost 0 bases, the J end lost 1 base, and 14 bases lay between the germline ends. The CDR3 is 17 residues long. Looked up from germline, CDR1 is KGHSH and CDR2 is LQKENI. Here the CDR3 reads CASSPPSRGRGTDTQYF. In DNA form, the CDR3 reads TGTGCCAGCTCACCACCATCACGGGGAAGGGGCACAGATACGCAGTATTTT.